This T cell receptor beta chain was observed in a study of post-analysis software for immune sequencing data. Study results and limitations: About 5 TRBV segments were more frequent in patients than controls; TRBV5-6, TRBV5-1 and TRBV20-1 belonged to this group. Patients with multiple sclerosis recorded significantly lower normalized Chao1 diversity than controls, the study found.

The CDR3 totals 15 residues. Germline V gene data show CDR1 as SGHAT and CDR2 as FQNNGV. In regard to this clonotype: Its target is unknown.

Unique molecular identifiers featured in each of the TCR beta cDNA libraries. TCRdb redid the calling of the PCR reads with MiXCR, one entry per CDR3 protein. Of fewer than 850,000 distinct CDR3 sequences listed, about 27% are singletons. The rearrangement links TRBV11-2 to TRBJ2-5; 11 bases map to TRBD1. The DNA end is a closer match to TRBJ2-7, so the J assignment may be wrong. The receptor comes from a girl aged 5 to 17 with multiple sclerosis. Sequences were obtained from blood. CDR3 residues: CASSLGDRGSREQYF. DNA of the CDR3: TGTGCCAGCAGCTTAGGGGACAGGGGGTCACGCGAGCAGTACTTC.